Shown below are 2 T cell receptor beta chains from a single sample sequenced in a study of cytomegalovirus exposure and HLA in healthy donors. The PCR had 60 Vbeta and 13 Jbeta primers. The method was immunoSEQ multiplex PCR; TCRdb's version includes in-frame clones alone and lacks a portion of them. The sample totals about 130,000 clones. Sequenced sample: PBMCs. The receptors originated from a woman aged 60 to 75 in good health and CMV-seronegative.

CDR3 nucleotides: TGTGCCAGTAGTGTTCTAAGCTCCTACAATGAGCAGTTCTTC. The encoded protein is CASSVLSSYNEQFF. This chain links TRBV19 with TRBJ2-1; D is ambiguous. Germline CDR1 LNHDA, CDR2 SQIVND (reference sequence). The ends were cut back, 5 bases at V and 0 bases at J, with 8 bases in the middle. The CDR3 covers 14 residues.

The chain has TRBV6-1 and TRBJ1-4, with D possibly TRBD1 on 6 matching bases. The V end lost 2 bases, the J end lost 7 bases, and 14 bases lay between the germline ends. This CDR3 is built from 15 residues. The V gene's germline CDR1 is MNHNS and CDR2 SASEGT. The CDR3 reads CASSENQGTGEKLFF. CDR3 nucleotides: TGTGCCAGCAGTGAAAATCAGGGGACGGGTGAAAAACTGTTTTTT.